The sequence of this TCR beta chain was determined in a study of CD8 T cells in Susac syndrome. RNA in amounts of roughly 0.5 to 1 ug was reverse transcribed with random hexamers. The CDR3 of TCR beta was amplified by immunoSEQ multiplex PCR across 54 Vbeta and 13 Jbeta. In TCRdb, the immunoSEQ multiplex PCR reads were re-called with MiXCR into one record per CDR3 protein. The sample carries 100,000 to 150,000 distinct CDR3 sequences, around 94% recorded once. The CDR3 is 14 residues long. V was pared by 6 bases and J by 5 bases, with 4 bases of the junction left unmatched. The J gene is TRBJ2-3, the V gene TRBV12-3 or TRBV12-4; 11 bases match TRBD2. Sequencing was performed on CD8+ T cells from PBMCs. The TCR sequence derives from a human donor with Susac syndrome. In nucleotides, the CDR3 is TGTGCCAGCAGAAAACTAGCGGGAGAAGATACGCAGTATTTT. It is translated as CASRKLAGEDTQYF.